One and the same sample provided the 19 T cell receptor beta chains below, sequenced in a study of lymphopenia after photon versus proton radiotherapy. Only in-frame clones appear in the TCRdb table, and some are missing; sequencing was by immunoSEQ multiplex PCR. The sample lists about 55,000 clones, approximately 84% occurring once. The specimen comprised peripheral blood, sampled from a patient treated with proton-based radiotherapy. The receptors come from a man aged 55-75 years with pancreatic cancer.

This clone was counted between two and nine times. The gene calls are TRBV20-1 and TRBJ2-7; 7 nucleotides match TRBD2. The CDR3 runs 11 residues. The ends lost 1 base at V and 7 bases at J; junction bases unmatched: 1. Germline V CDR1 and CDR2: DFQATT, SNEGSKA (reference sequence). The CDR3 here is CSARGEGEQYF. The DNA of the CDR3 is TGCAGTGCTAGAGGGGAGGGTGAGCAGTACTTC.

The CDR3 bases are TGTGCCAGTAGTGACACAGGGGTCTATGAGCAGTTCTTC. As protein: CASSDTGVYEQFF. The chain carries TRBV19 and TRBJ2-1, with TRBD1 matching 7 bases. Germline CDR1 LNHDA, CDR2 SQIVND (reference sequence). Losses at the gene ends were 5 bases for V and 8 bases for J; bases not matched to a gene: 6. The CDR3 runs to 13 residues.

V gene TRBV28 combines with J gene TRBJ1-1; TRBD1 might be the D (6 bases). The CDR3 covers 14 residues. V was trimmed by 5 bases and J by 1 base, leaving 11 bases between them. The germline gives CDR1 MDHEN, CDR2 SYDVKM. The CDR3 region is CASSQGSPNTEAFF. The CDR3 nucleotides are TGTGCCAGCAGTCAGGGGTCCCCGAACACTGAAGCTTTCTTT.

The DNA of the CDR3 is TGTGCCAGCAGTGAAGCGCTTCGGCAGGGGGCTGAAGCTTTCTTT. Amino acid sequence: CASSEALRQGAEAFF. The chain recombines TRBV6-1 with TRBJ1-1, with 7 bases that match TRBD1. This CDR3 spans 15 amino acids. Germline V CDR1 and CDR2: MNHNS, SASEGT. V shed 0 bases and J 6 bases; nucleotides not matched to a gene: 7.

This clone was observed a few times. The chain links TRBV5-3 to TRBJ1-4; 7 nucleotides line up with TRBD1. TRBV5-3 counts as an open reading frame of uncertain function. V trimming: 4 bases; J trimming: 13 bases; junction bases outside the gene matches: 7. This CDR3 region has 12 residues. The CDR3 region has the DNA TGTGCCAGAAGCCCCGGACAGGAGAGACTGTTTTTT. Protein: CARSPGQERLFF.

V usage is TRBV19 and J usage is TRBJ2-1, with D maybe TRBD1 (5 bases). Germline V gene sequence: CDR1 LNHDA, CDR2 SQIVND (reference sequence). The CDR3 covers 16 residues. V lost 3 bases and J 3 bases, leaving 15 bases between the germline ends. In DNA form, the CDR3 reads TGTGCCAGTAGTATTATGGGGCAGGCGGTCTACAATGAGCAGTTCTTC. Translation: CASSIMGQAVYNEQFF.

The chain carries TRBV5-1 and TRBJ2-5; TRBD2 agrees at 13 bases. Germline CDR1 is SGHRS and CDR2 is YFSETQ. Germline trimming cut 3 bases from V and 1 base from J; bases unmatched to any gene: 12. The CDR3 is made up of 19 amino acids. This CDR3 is CASSYGLAGDRRGQETQYF. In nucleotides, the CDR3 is TGCGCCAGCAGCTATGGACTAGCGGGAGACCGGAGGGGCCAAGAGACCCAGTACTTC.

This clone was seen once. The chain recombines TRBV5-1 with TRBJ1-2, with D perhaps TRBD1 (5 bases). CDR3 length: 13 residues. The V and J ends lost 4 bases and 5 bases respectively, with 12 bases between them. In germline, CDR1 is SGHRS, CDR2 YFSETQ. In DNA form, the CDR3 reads TGCGCCAGCAGCCCCGGGACGGCGTATGGCTACACCTTC. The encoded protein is CASSPGTAYGYTF.

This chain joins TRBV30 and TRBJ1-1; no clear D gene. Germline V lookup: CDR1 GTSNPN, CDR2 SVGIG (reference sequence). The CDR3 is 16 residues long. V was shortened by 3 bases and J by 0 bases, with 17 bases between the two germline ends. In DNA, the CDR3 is TGTGCCTGGAGAGACCCCCACAGAGCAGTGAACACTGAAGCTTTCTTT. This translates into CAWRDPHRAVNTEAFF.

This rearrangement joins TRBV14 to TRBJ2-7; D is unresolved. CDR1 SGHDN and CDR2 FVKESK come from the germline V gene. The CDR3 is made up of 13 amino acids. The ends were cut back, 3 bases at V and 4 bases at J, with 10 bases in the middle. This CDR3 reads CASSQTGVYEQYF. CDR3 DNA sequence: TGTGCCAGCAGCCAGACTGGAGTTTACGAGCAGTACTTC.

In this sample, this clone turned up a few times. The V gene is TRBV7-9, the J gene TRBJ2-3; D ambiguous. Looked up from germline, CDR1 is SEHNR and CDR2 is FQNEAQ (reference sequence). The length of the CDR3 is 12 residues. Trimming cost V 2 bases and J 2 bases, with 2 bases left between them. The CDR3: CASSLHTDTQYF. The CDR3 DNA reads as TGTGCCAGCAGCTTACACACAGATACGCAGTATTTT.

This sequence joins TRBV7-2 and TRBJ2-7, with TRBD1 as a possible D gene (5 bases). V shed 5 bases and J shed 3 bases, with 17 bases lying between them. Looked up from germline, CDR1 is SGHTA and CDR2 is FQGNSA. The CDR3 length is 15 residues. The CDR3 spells CASSLILTASYEQYF. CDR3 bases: TGTGCCAGCAGCCTCATATTGACAGCTAGCTACGAGCAGTACTTC. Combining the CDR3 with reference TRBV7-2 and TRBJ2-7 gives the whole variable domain GAGVSQSPSNKVTEKGKDVELRCDPISGHTALYWYRQSLGQGLEFLIYFQGNSAPDKSGLPSDRFSAERTGGSVSTLTIQRTQQEDSAVYLCASSLILTASYEQYFGPGTRLTVT.

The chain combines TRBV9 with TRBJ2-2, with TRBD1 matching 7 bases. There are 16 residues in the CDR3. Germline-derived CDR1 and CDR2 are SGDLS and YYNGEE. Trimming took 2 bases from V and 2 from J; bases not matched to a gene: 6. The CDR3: CASSVFDRANTGELFF. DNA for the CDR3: TGTGCCAGCAGCGTCTTCGACAGGGCCAACACCGGGGAGCTGTTTTTT. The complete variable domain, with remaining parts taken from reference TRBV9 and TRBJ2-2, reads DSGVTQTPKHLITATGQRVTLRCSPRSGDLSVYWYQQSLDQGLQFLIQYYNGEERAKGNILERFSAQQFPDLHSELNLSSLELGDSALYFCASSVFDRANTGELFFGEGSRLTVL.

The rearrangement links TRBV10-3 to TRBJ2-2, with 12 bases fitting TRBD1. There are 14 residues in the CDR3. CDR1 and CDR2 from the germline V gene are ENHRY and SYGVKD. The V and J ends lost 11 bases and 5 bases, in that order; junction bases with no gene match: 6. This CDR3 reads CAAKGQGATGELFF. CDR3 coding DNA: TGTGCCGCCAAGGGACAGGGGGCAACCGGGGAGCTGTTTTTT.

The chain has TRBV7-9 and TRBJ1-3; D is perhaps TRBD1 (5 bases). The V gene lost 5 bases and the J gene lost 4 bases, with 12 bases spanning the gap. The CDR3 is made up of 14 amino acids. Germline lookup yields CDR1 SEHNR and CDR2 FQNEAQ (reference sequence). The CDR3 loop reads CASSLPGTGNTIYF. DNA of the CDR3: TGTGCCAGCAGCCTTCCCGGGACGGGAAACACCATATATTTT.

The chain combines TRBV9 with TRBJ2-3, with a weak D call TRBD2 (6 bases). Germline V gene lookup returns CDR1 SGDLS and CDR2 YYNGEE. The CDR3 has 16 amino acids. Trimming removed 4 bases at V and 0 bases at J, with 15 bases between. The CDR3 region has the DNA TGTGCCAGCAGCCCCCGGGGGATTTCTAGCACAGATACGCAGTATTTT. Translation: CASSPRGISSTDTQYF.

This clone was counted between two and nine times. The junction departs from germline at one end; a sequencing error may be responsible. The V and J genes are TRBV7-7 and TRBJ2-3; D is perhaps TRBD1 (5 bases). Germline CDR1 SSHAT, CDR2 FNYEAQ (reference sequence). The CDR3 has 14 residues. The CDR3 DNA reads TGTGCTAGCAGCTTAGCTTCAGGGACAGATACGCAGTATTTT. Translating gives CASSLASGTDTQYF.

CDR3: CASSWGDGSNQPQHF. CDR3 bases: TGTGCCAGCAGCTGGGGGGACGGAAGCAATCAGCCCCAGCATTTT. The rearrangement links TRBV7-9 to TRBJ1-5; possibly TRBD1 for D (5 bases). The CDR3 contains 15 residues. V was clipped by 4 bases and J by 1 base, with 11 bases between them. Germline CDR1 reads SEHNR; CDR2 reads FQNEAQ (reference sequence).

The CDR3 protein is CAWTSRGRSYEQYF. CDR3 bases: TGTGCCTGGACCTCACGGGGCAGATCCTACGAGCAGTACTTC. The chain recombines TRBV30 with TRBJ2-7, with D possibly being TRBD1 or TRBD2 (5 bases each). Looked up from germline, CDR1 is GTSNPN and CDR2 is SVGIG (reference sequence). Between the trimmed V and J ends, which lost 4 bases and 1 base, there was a span of 14 bases. This CDR3 is 14 amino acids long.